The 22 T cell receptor beta chains reported below all come from one sample, sequenced in a study of molecular identifiers for immune sequencing clone quantification. TCRdb reprocessed the PCR reads with MiXCR, giving one entry per CDR3 protein. The table has 550,000 to 750,000 distinct CDR3 sequences, less than 20% seen once. What was sequenced was naive CD8+ T cells from blood, with Jurkat cell RNA spiked in. Subset meaning: FACS-sorted CD8+CD4-CCR7+CD45RA+ naive T cells. The origin of the receptors is a human donor in good health. Some libraries in this study had Jurkat cell RNA spiked in.

This clonotype has ten or more counts. V gene TRBV7-2 combines with J gene TRBJ2-7; D might be TRBD2 (6 bases). The CDR3 length is 16 residues. Trimming pared 5 bases from V and 3 bases from J, leaving 20 bases between. In germline, CDR1 is SGHTA, CDR2 FQGNSA. The DNA for the CDR3 is TGTGCCAGCAGCCGTTGGAGGGACCTCATATTCTACGAGCAGTACTTC. The encoded protein is CASSRWRDLIFYEQYF.

This clonotype was recorded many times. The chain is built from TRBV6-1 and TRBJ2-3, with D possibly matching TRBD1 (6 bases). V lost 1 base, J lost 7 bases, and 12 bases lay in between. The CDR3 extends over 14 amino acids. Germline values: CDR1 MNHNS, CDR2 SASEGT. For the CDR3, the DNA is TGTGCCAGCAGTGAAGGGGGACATCCTAATACGCAGTATTTT. Amino acid sequence: CASSEGGHPNTQYF.

The chain employs TRBV5-8 and TRBJ1-1; 7 bases agree with TRBD1. CDR1 SGHTS and CDR2 YDEGEE come from the germline V gene. V was clipped by 3 bases and J by 10 bases; unmatched bases: 9. This CDR3 is built from 13 residues. This chain's CDR3 is CASSSLRGCGAFF. The CDR3 nucleotides are TGTGCCAGCAGCTCACTCAGGGGGTGTGGAGCTTTCTTT.

This clonotype was detected ten times or more. This rearrangement joins TRBV6-5 to TRBJ2-3, with TRBD2 matching 11 bases. The J segment lost 6 bases and the V segment lost 0 bases, leaving 17 bases of the junction unmatched. CDR1 MNHEY and CDR2 SVGAGI come from the germline V gene. The CDR3 is 20 residues long. The CDR3 spells CASSYSPETILAGAIDTQYF. The CDR3 DNA follows: TGTGCCAGCAGTTACTCCCCCGAAACAATACTAGCGGGGGCGATCGATACGCAGTATTTT.

The table lists this clonotype with many counts. The V gene is TRBV6-5, the J gene TRBJ2-3; D gene uncertain. Trimming stripped 4 bases from V and 1 base from J, with 9 bases between. This CDR3 region has 14 residues. Germline CDR1 reads MNHEY; CDR2 reads SVGAGI. CDR3 DNA: TGTGCCAGCAGTTCTGTATGGGGCACAGATACGCAGTATTTT. Translated, it gives CASSSVWGTDTQYF.

The table lists this clonotype with many counts. This chain connects TRBV6-5 to TRBJ2-1, with 7 bases lining up with TRBD1. V trimming: 4 bases; J trimming: 8 bases; junction bases outside the gene matches: 11. Germline loops: CDR1 MNHEY, CDR2 SVGAGI. CDR3 size: 15 residues. CDR3 region: CASSSLQGRFYEQFF. DNA for the CDR3: TGTGCCAGCAGTTCCCTACAGGGGCGGTTTTATGAGCAGTTCTTC.

As regards this clonotype: It may be a read error: a sequence one base away is much more abundant. This chain links TRBV6-2 or TRBV6-3 with TRBJ2-2, with a weak D call TRBD2 (6 bases). Per the germline V gene, CDR1 is MNHEY and CDR2 is SVGEGT. This CDR3 region has 16 residues. The CDR3 nucleotides read TGTGCCAGCAGCACCTACTCGGGAGCGAACACCGGGGAGCCGTTTTTT. Encoded protein: CASSTYSGANTGEPFF.

Comment on this clonotype: It may be a read error: a sequence one base away is much more abundant. The chain carries TRBV19 and TRBJ2-7; TRBD2 matches 10 bases. Per the germline V gene, CDR1 is LNHDA and CDR2 is SQIVND (reference sequence). The CDR3 sequence is 13 residues long. CDR3 sequence: CASPGTSVHERYF. CDR3 bases: TGTGCCAGCCCCGGGACTAGCGTCCACGAGCGGTACTTC.

This clonotype has a single count. This sequence may be a read error, since a much larger clone differs from it by one base. As the CDR3 is not closed by the conserved phenylalanine or tryptophan, this likely results from a read error. The chain has TRBV4-2 and TRBJ2-1, with D perhaps TRBD2 (6 bases). CDR3 length: 18 amino acids. Germline V gives CDR1 LGHNA, CDR2 YNFKEQ. Trimming pared 0 bases from V and 6 bases from J, leaving 21 bases between. The CDR3 coding sequence is TGTGCCAGCAGCCAAGATCGTGGGTTGCGGGACGGGGGCAATGAGCAGTTCCTC. Translation gives CASSQDRGLRDGGNEQFL.

This clonotype appeared many times. The V gene is TRBV24-1, the J gene TRBJ2-3, with D unresolved. Germline CDR1 and CDR2: KGHDR and SFDVKD. CDR3 size: 12 residues. V was clipped by 7 bases and J by 8 bases, with 12 bases between them. CDR3 sequence reads: CATSSDTGTQYF. The CDR3 DNA reads as TGTGCCACCAGCAGTGATACGGGTACGCAGTATTTT.

This clonotype was seen a handful of times. The genes are TRBV4-1 and TRBJ1-1; D perhaps matches TRBD1 (6 bases). CDR1 is MGHRA and CDR2 is YSYEKL in the germline V gene. CDR3 length: 16 residues. The V gene lost 3 bases and the J gene lost 1 base, with 15 bases spanning the gap. The CDR3 sequence: CASSHPTGRPNTEAFF. CDR3 in DNA: TGCGCCAGCAGCCACCCTACAGGGCGGCCGAACACTGAAGCTTTCTTT.

The CDR3 DNA is TGTGCCATCAGTCTGAGCTCCTACAATGAGCAGTTCTTC. It encodes CAISLSSYNEQFF. This rearrangement joins TRBV10-3 to TRBJ2-1; D remains ambiguous. Germline lookup yields CDR1 ENHRY and CDR2 SYGVKD. The CDR3 spans 13 residues. The germline V and J ends were trimmed by 5 bases and 0 bases, with 5 bases remaining between them.

The table lists this clonotype with many counts. This chain links TRBV29-1 with TRBJ2-1; D not resolved. This CDR3 has 14 residues. Germline V CDR1 and CDR2: SQVTM, ANQGSEA. V lost 8 bases and J 0 bases, leaving 14 bases between the germline ends. The CDR3 bases are TGCAGCTCCATCGACGGCAGCTCCTACAATGAGCAGTTCTTC. It translates to CSSIDGSSYNEQFF.

This clonotype was picked up many times. The chain carries TRBV7-9 and TRBJ2-1; D is unresolved. Germline V gene sequence: CDR1 SEHNR, CDR2 FQNEAQ (reference sequence). This CDR3 is built from 10 residues. V shed 1 base and J shed 9 bases, with 1 base lying between them. CDR3 in DNA: TGTGCCAGCAGCTTAGTTGAGCAGTTCTTC. It encodes CASSLVEQFF.

This clonotype was picked up many times. This sequence joins TRBV6-6 and TRBJ1-1, with D possibly matching TRBD1 (6 bases). Germline CDR1 is MNHNY and CDR2 is SVGAGI (reference sequence). V lost 2 bases to trimming and J lost 6 bases, with 16 bases between them. This CDR3 contains 15 residues. The CDR3 sequence: CASSYPPRGDAEAFF. The CDR3 nucleotides read TGTGCCAGCAGTTACCCGCCCAGGGGTGATGCTGAAGCTTTCTTT.

In its sample, this clonotype was seen many times. The gene calls are TRBV13 and TRBJ2-2; unclear D gene. Germline V gene sequence: CDR1 PRHDT, CDR2 FYEKMQ (reference sequence). V was shortened by 2 bases and J by 0 bases, with 4 bases between the two germline ends. The CDR3 is made up of 14 amino acids. In DNA form, the CDR3 reads TGTGCCAGCAGCTTAACAGCGAACACCGGGGAGCTGTTTTTT. Residues: CASSLTANTGELFF.

This clonotype was observed at least ten times. The chain combines TRBV2 with TRBJ1-2; 7 bases map to TRBD1. Germline V CDR1 and CDR2: SNHLY, FYNNEI. The CDR3 loop spans 14 amino acids. The V gene end was trimmed by 6 bases and the J gene end by 4 bases; junction bases not matched to a gene: 8. As DNA, the CDR3 is TGTGCCAGCAGAGACAGGGACATCAGCTATGGCTACACCTTC. Encoded protein: CASRDRDISYGYTF.

Worth noting for this clonotype: A read error is possible here, since a much larger clone lies one base away. This chain connects TRBV7-2 to TRBJ1-2; D is unresolved. V was clipped by 5 bases and J by 0 bases, with 22 bases between them. CDR1 and CDR2 from the germline V gene are SGHTA and FQGNSA. The CDR3 covers 18 residues. The CDR3 loop reads CASSRYVGGEFANYGYTF. CDR3 coding DNA: TGTGCCAGCAGCCGTTATGTGGGAGGAGAGTTCGCTAACTATGGCTACACCTTC.

This clonotype showed up many times. The chain couples TRBV5-4 to TRBJ2-7; TRBD1 matches 7 bases. Germline trimming cut 4 bases from V and 2 bases from J; bases unmatched to any gene: 6. The CDR3 totals 14 residues. Per the germline V gene, CDR1 is SGHNT and CDR2 is YYREEE (reference sequence). CDR3 amino acids: CASSHGQATYEQYF. In nucleotides, the CDR3 is TGTGCCAGCAGCCACGGACAGGCCACCTACGAGCAGTACTTC.

This clonotype showed up many times. The chain recombines TRBV14 with TRBJ1-6; the D is unclear. Germline CDR1 SGHDN, CDR2 FVKESK. The CDR3 loop spans 17 amino acids. V was clipped by 0 bases and J by 2 bases, with 11 bases between them. CDR3 sequence: CASSQEELSPYNSPLHF. The CDR3, as DNA: TGTGCCAGCAGCCAAGAAGAATTATCACCCTATAATTCACCCCTCCACTTT.

This clonotype was seen many times. The chain is built from TRBV27 and TRBJ2-7; 14 nucleotides match TRBD2. This CDR3 region has 19 residues. Germline values: CDR1 MNHEY, CDR2 SMNVEV (reference sequence). The ends lost 3 bases at V and 0 bases at J; junction bases unmatched: 10. The CDR3 protein is CASSLYGTSGSRFSYEQYF. The CDR3 region has the DNA TGTGCCAGCAGTTTGTACGGGACTAGCGGGAGTCGGTTCTCCTACGAGCAGTACTTC.

This clonotype was counted only a few times. This may be a read error: a much more frequent sequence differs by one nucleotide. The V and J genes are TRBV5-3 and TRBJ1-5; a weak D match, TRBD1 (6 bases). TRBV5-3 carries the ORF label, with uncertain function. The CDR3 is 14 residues long. V lost 10 bases, J lost 5 bases, and 19 bases lay in between. CDR3 residues: CACSLAPGDQPQHF. CDR3 nucleotides: TGTGCCTGCAGCTTGGCACCAGGGGATCAGCCCCAGCATTTT.